This TCR beta chain derives from a study of blood T cells in healthy people across ages. Next came a second PCR, run for about 7 to 11 cycles, which used a sample-barcoded 5' primer along with a J-beta primer mix. TCRdb recomputed calls from the 5' RACE reads with MiXCR, one row per CDR3 protein. The sample lists 550,000 to 700,000 distinct CDR3 sequences, 27% occurring once. This CDR3 spans 19 amino acids. Trimming took 1 base from V and 6 from J; bases not matched to a gene: 17. CDR1 is LGHDT and CDR2 is YNNKEL in the germline V gene (reference sequence). The sequenced sample consisted of blood. The V and J genes are TRBV3-1 and TRBJ2-3; 9 bases fit TRBD2. The receptor was isolated from a woman aged 70-85 years in good health. In nucleotides, the CDR3 is TGTGCCAGCAGCCAAGCTCCTACTAGCGGGTTCCTCAGAGAGGATACGCAGTATTTT. This encodes CASSQAPTSGFLREDTQYF.